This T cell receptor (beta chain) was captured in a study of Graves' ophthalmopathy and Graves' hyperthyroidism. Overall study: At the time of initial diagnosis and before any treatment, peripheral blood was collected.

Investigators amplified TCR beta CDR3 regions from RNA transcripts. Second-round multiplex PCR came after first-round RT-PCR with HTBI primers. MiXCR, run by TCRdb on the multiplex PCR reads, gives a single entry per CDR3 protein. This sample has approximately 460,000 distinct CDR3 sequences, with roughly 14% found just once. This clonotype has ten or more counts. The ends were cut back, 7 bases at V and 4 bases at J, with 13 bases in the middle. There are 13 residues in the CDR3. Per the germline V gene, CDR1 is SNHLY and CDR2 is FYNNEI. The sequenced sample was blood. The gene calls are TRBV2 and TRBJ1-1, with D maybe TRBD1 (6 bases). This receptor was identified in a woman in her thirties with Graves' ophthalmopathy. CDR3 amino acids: CASMYRDGTEAFF. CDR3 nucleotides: TGTGCCAGCATGTACAGGGACGGCACTGAAGCTTTCTTT.